This passage covers 10 T cell receptor beta chains from one sample sequenced in a study of cytomegalovirus exposure and HLA in healthy donors. Primers included in the PCR were 60 Vbeta and 13 Jbeta primers. TCRdb keeps only in-frame clones here, not all; method: immunoSEQ multiplex PCR. Of about 150,000 clones in the sample, about 83% were seen once. Sequenced input: PBMCs. These receptor sequences come from a woman between 40 and 55 years old in good health and CMV-seronegative.

The chain is built from TRBV5-6 and TRBJ2-5; 7 nucleotides agree with TRBD2. Germline V lookup: CDR1 SGHDT, CDR2 YYEEEE. The junction had 11 bases not matched to a gene; V was cut back by 3 bases and J by 0 bases. The CDR3 is made up of 17 amino acids. CDR3 in DNA: TGTGCCAGCAGCTCCGTGGCCCGAGCGGGACACCAAGAGACCCAGTACTTC. Its protein is CASSSVARAGHQETQYF.

There are a few counts of this clone. This rearrangement joins TRBV5-6 to TRBJ1-2; no firm D call. The germline gives CDR1 SGHDT, CDR2 YYEEEE. The CDR3 runs to 11 residues. V dropped 1 base and J dropped 8 bases, with 6 bases sitting between them. CDR3 DNA: TGTGCCAGCAGCTTGATCGGGGGCTACACCTTC. Translation gives CASSLIGGYTF.

This chain links TRBV15 with TRBJ1-2, with a tentative D call TRBD1 (6 bases). The CDR3 has 16 residues. The germline V and J ends were trimmed by 1 base and 0 bases, with 12 bases remaining between them. Looked up from germline, CDR1 is LNHNV and CDR2 is YYDKDF (reference sequence). The CDR3: CATSRVGGGPNYGYTF. CDR3 bases: TGTGCCACCAGCAGAGTGGGCGGGGGGCCTAACTATGGCTACACCTTC. Supplemented by reference TRBV15 and TRBJ1-2, the full variable domain reads DAMVIQNPRYQVTQFGKPVTLSCSQTLNHNVMYWYQQKSSQAPKLLFHYYDKDFNNEADTPDNFQSRRPNTSFCFLDIRSPGLGDTAMYLCATSRVGGGPNYGYTFGSGTRLTVV.

CDR3 bases: TGTGCCAGCAGTTACCAGGGGGACTATGGCTACACCTTC. Protein sequence: CASSYQGDYGYTF. The chain links TRBV6-5 to TRBJ1-2, with 7 bases lining up with TRBD1. Germline values: CDR1 MNHEY, CDR2 SVGAGI. The CDR3 spans 13 residues. The ends lost 2 bases at V and 3 bases at J; junction bases unmatched: 0.

This clone was found a few times. V gene TRBV6-6 combines with J gene TRBJ1-5; maybe TRBD1 (5 bases). Germline lookup yields CDR1 MNHNY and CDR2 SVGAGI (reference sequence). Between the trimmed V and J ends, which lost 5 bases and 0 bases, there was a span of 14 bases. CDR3 length: 16 residues. The chain's CDR3 is CASSKDWGDSNQPQHF. The CDR3, as DNA: TGTGCCAGCAGTAAGGACTGGGGGGATAGCAATCAGCCCCAGCATTTT.

The table lists this clone with many counts. This chain joins TRBV6-4 and TRBJ2-1, with D possibly matching TRBD2 (6 bases). This CDR3 has 14 residues. V lost 7 bases, J lost 3 bases, and 13 bases lay in between. CDR1 is MRHNA, CDR2 SNTAGT, per germline. The CDR3 sequence is CASKGGDDYNEQFF. In nucleotides, the CDR3 is TGTGCCAGCAAAGGAGGGGATGACTACAATGAGCAGTTCTTC.

The genes are TRBV7-9 and TRBJ1-4, with TRBD1 identical over 9 bases. With V trimmed by 5 bases and J by 8 bases, 9 bases remained unmatched. The germline V gene encodes CDR1 SEHNR and CDR2 FQNEAQ (reference sequence). The CDR3 is made up of 15 amino acids. The CDR3 DNA reads TGTGCCAGCAGCCAAACAGGGGGCGCCGGAGAAAAACTGTTTTTT. Residues: CASSQTGGAGEKLFF.

The V gene is TRBV6-5, the J gene TRBJ2-7, with 11 bases identical to TRBD2. Germline loops: CDR1 MNHEY, CDR2 SVGAGI. V shed 4 bases and J 4 bases; nucleotides not matched to a gene: 6. This CDR3 is built from 15 residues. The CDR3, as DNA: TGTGCCAGCAGTTCCACTAGCGGGGGAATTTACGAGCAGTACTTC. It yields the protein CASSSTSGGIYEQYF.

V is TRBV4-1 and J is TRBJ2-5; D might be TRBD2 (6 bases). The CDR3 consists of 16 residues. From germline, CDR1 is MGHRA and CDR2 YSYEKL. Trimming removed 3 bases from V and 5 bases from J, with 19 bases in between. The CDR3 sequence: CASSQQAGRWWETQYF. Written as DNA, the CDR3 is TGCGCCAGCAGCCAGCAAGCGGGCCGGTGGTGGGAGACCCAGTACTTC.

J is TRBJ2-1 and V is TRBV2; TRBD2 agrees at 12 bases. Losses at the gene ends were 2 bases for V and 5 bases for J; bases not matched to a gene: 1. CDR1 SNHLY and CDR2 FYNNEI come from the germline V gene. The CDR3 spans 15 residues. The CDR3 DNA sequence: TGTGCCAGCAGTGAACGGACTAGCGGGAACAATGAGCAGTTCTTC. Its translation: CASSERTSGNNEQFF.